Each of the 27 T cell receptor beta chains below was sequenced from the same sample in a study of T cells in Graves' hyperthyroidism and ophthalmopathy. Regions amplified from RNA transcripts were the TCR beta CDR3 regions. In the first-round RT-PCR of the TCR CDR3, the HTBI primer set was used. TCRdb ran MiXCR on the multiplex PCR reads and lists one entry per CDR3 protein. In the table there are hundreds of thousands of distinct CDR3 sequences, roughly 15% of which are singletons. Sequenced input: blood. The receptors here all came from a woman between 50 and 59 years old with Graves' ophthalmopathy.

This clonotype was seen repeatedly, ten times or more. The V gene is TRBV7-3, the J gene TRBJ2-3, with D possibly being TRBD2 (6 bases). CDR3 length: 15 amino acids. CDR1 SGHTA and CDR2 FQGTGA come from the germline V gene. The V and J ends lost 5 bases and 4 bases respectively, with 16 bases between them. The CDR3 here is CASSLGLRPADTQYF. CDR3 DNA: TGTGCCAGCAGCCTCGGACTAAGGCCTGCAGATACGCAGTATTTT.

The chain combines TRBV19 with TRBJ2-7; TRBD2 might be the D (6 bases). The V end lost 4 bases, the J end lost 1 base, and 14 bases lay between the germline ends. CDR3 length equals 15 residues. Germline values: CDR1 LNHDA, CDR2 SQIVND (reference sequence). The CDR3 nucleotides read TGTGCCAGTAGTAGGCCGGGACTTCCGTCCTACGAGCAGTACTTC. It is translated as CASSRPGLPSYEQYF.

The rearrangement joins TRBV24-1 to TRBJ2-1, with TRBD1 as a possible D gene (5 bases). Deletions cut 0 bases from V and 7 bases from J, with 12 bases between. Germline-derived CDR1 and CDR2 are KGHDR and SFDVKD. The CDR3 extends over 15 amino acids. CDR3 DNA: TGTGCCACCAGTGATTTGCCAGGGAAAGGGAATGAGCAGTTCTTC. It specifies CATSDLPGKGNEQFF.

The table lists this clonotype with a few counts. The chain has TRBV24-1 and TRBJ2-2, with a possible D match to TRBD2 (6 bases). From germline, CDR1 is KGHDR and CDR2 SFDVKD. V lost 6 bases and J lost 6, with 16 bases in between. CDR3 length: 15 residues. CDR3 protein: CATSSRLDSSGELFF. As DNA, the CDR3 is TGTGCCACCAGTTCTCGACTAGATTCCTCCGGGGAGCTGTTTTTT.

This clonotype has a count of ten or more. CDR3 sequence: CASSTRIGTGGNQPQHF. CDR3 bases: TGTGCCAGCAGTACCAGAATCGGGACAGGGGGCAATCAGCCCCAGCATTTT. The chain couples TRBV27 to TRBJ1-5, with 10 bases that match TRBD1. The V gene's germline CDR1 is MNHEY and CDR2 SMNVEV (reference sequence). This CDR3 spans 17 amino acids. Germline trimming cut 5 bases from V and 2 bases from J; bases unmatched to any gene: 9.

This clonotype was seen at least ten times. The chain is built from TRBV11-3 and TRBJ2-2, with D unclear. The CDR3 sequence is 12 residues long. Germline CDR1 reads SGHNT; CDR2 reads YENEEA. V lost 8 bases and J 3 bases, leaving 7 bases between the germline ends. In DNA, the CDR3 is TGTGCCAGCTGTTCGGACACCGGGGAGCTGTTTTTT. It translates to CASCSDTGELFF.

This clonotype was seen at least ten times. CDR3 bases: TGCAGTGCTAGAGCCCGCGGACTAGCGTCCTACAATGAGCAGTTCTTC. This gives the protein CSARARGLASYNEQFF. This chain links TRBV20-1 with TRBJ2-1, with 9 positions matching TRBD2. The germline V gene encodes CDR1 DFQATT and CDR2 SNEGSKA (reference sequence). The ends lost 1 base at V and 1 base at J; junction bases unmatched: 5. The CDR3 consists of 16 residues.

The rearrangement links TRBV19 to TRBJ2-2, with D perhaps matching TRBD2 (6 bases). The germline V gene has CDR1 LNHDA and CDR2 SQIVND (reference sequence). The length of the CDR3 is 15 residues. V dropped 1 base and J dropped 4 bases, with 10 bases sitting between them. CDR3 region: CASSIVGSLTGELFF. The CDR3, as DNA: TGTGCCAGTAGTATAGTCGGGAGCCTCACCGGGGAGCTGTTTTTT.

The table lists this clonotype with many counts. CDR3 loop: CASHVGLARYNEQFF. The CDR3 nucleotides read TGTGCCAGCCATGTAGGACTAGCGCGCTACAATGAGCAGTTCTTC. The genes are TRBV7-8 and TRBJ2-1; 9 nucleotides agree with TRBD2. The CDR3 extends over 15 amino acids. CDR1 is SGHVS and CDR2 is FQNEAQ in the germline V gene. V shed 8 bases and J 3 bases; nucleotides not matched to a gene: 8.

This clonotype was seen just once. J is TRBJ2-7 and V is TRBV4-2; D gene unclear. The CDR3 length is 14 residues. Germline lookup yields CDR1 LGHNA and CDR2 YNFKEQ. The V end lost 0 bases, the J end lost 5 bases, and 11 bases lay between the germline ends. This CDR3 reads CASSQDHEGDEQYF. The CDR3 DNA sequence: TGTGCCAGCAGCCAAGATCATGAAGGAGACGAGCAGTACTTC.

This clonotype has a count of ten or more. The rearrangement links TRBV24-1 to TRBJ1-5; D is ambiguous. Trimming stripped 6 bases from V and 4 bases from J, with 9 bases between. Germline V gene data show CDR1 as KGHDR and CDR2 as SFDVKD. This CDR3 has 13 amino acids. The CDR3 sequence: CATSSFGNQPQHF. The CDR3 DNA reads as TGTGCCACCAGTTCGTTCGGAAATCAGCCCCAGCATTTT.

This clonotype was picked up many times. V gene TRBV30 combines with J gene TRBJ1-2; maybe TRBD1 (6 bases). This CDR3 comprises 17 residues. Germline V gene data show CDR1 as GTSNPN and CDR2 as SVGIG (reference sequence). With 4 bases removed from V and 5 bases from J, the gap between germline ends came to 26 bases. CDR3 region: CAWIPPGAQPASYGYTF. Here the CDR3 DNA reads TGTGCCTGGATCCCCCCGGGGGCCCAACCAGCCTCATATGGCTACACCTTC.

In its sample, this clonotype was seen many times. V and J are TRBV18 and TRBJ2-1; 8 bases match TRBD1. Germline values: CDR1 KGHSH, CDR2 LQKENI. The junction had 8 bases not matched to a gene; V was cut back by 2 bases and J by 5 bases. The CDR3 is made up of 16 amino acids. CDR3 loop: CASSPRRQGPNNEQFF. In DNA form, the CDR3 reads TGTGCCAGCTCACCAAGGAGACAGGGGCCTAACAATGAGCAGTTCTTC.

This clonotype was seen many times. V gene TRBV6-5 combines with J gene TRBJ2-3; the match to TRBD2 covers 11 bases. The J segment lost 1 base and the V segment lost 7 bases, leaving 10 bases of the junction unmatched. Germline V gene data show CDR1 as MNHEY and CDR2 as SVGAGI. This CDR3 region has 17 residues. CDR3 bases: TGTGCCAGCACCCAACTCACTAGCGGGAGCGGCACAGATACGCAGTATTTT. Protein: CASTQLTSGSGTDTQYF.

CDR3 nucleotides: TGTGCCTGGTTATCCCTCACAGATACGCAGTATTTT. Translated: CAWLSLTDTQYF. The V call is TRBV30, the J call TRBJ2-3; the D is unclear. This CDR3 comprises 12 residues. V was shortened by 5 bases and J by 2 bases, with 8 bases between the two germline ends. CDR1 is GTSNPN and CDR2 is SVGIG in the germline V gene (reference sequence).

The chain carries TRBV12-3 or TRBV12-4 and TRBJ1-2; tentatively, D is TRBD1 (5 bases). V lost 6 bases and J 1 base, leaving 18 bases between the germline ends. The CDR3 loop spans 16 amino acids. The CDR3 coding sequence is TGTGCCAGCAGCCGTTATACAGGATCCTATAACTATGGCTACACCTTC. It codes for CASSRYTGSYNYGYTF.

This chain connects TRBV28 to TRBJ2-2; unclear D gene. Trimming left V 3 bases short and J 7 bases short, with 12 bases between. The CDR3 runs to 14 residues. CDR1 and CDR2 (germline): MDHEN, SYDVKM. The CDR3 DNA reads as TGTGCCAGCAGTTTTTTCGGTATTAACGGGGAGCTGTTTTTT. This encodes CASSFFGINGELFF. Combining the CDR3 with reference TRBV28 and TRBJ2-2 gives the whole variable domain DVKVTQSSRYLVKRTGEKVFLECVQDMDHENMFWYRQDPGLGLRLIYFSYDVKMKEKGDIPEGYSVSREKKERFSLILESASTNQTSMYLCASSFFGINGELFFGEGSRLTVL.

This clonotype came up a few times. A much larger clone sits a single nucleotide away, making a read error possible. V and J are TRBV20-1 and TRBJ2-7; possibly TRBD1 for D (6 bases). This CDR3 region has 11 residues. Germline loops: CDR1 DFQATT, CDR2 SNEGSKA (reference sequence). For the CDR3, the DNA is TGCAGTGCAAAACAGGGCTACGGGCAGTACTTC. Translated, it gives CSAKQGYGQYF.

This clonotype was picked up many times. The chain couples TRBV7-2 to TRBJ2-1; weak D call: TRBD2 (5 bases). This CDR3 comprises 16 residues. Germline V gives CDR1 SGHTA, CDR2 FQGNSA. V gave up 4 bases and J gave up 4 bases, with 17 bases separating them. In DNA, the CDR3 is TGTGCCAGCAGCTCGATAAATAGTAGCGATTACAATGAGCAGTTCTTC. It translates to CASSSINSSDYNEQFF.

This clonotype showed up many times. This rearrangement joins TRBV28 to TRBJ2-7; the D is unclear. The CDR3 has 14 residues. Trimming removed 2 bases from V and 0 bases from J, with 8 bases in between. Germline V CDR1 and CDR2: MDHEN, SYDVKM. CDR3 residues: CASSLPGSSYEQYF. CDR3 nucleotide sequence: TGTGCCAGCAGTTTACCGGGCAGCTCCTACGAGCAGTACTTC.

V and J are TRBV4-1 and TRBJ2-3; D is unresolved. Germline lookup yields CDR1 MGHRA and CDR2 YSYEKL. The CDR3 has 13 amino acids. V lost 0 bases and J 3 bases, leaving 4 bases between the germline ends. In DNA form, the CDR3 reads TGCGCCAGCAGCCAAGAGCAGACAGATACGCAGTATTTT. Its protein is CASSQEQTDTQYF.

This clonotype showed up just a few times. The chain has TRBV19 and TRBJ2-7, with D unresolved. Germline CDR1 is LNHDA and CDR2 is SQIVND (reference sequence). This CDR3 region has 14 residues. V was cut by 3 bases and J by 1 base, with 10 bases left in between. Written as DNA, the CDR3 is TGTGCCAGTAGTATCGGTGTTACGTCCTACGAGCAGTACTTC. This encodes CASSIGVTSYEQYF.

The chain links TRBV19 to TRBJ1-5; D not resolved. Per the germline V gene, CDR1 is LNHDA and CDR2 is SQIVND (reference sequence). CDR3 size: 16 residues. V dropped 3 bases and J dropped 4 bases, with 16 bases sitting between them. CDR3 loop: CASSIFPPIPNQPQHF. In DNA, the CDR3 is TGTGCCAGTAGTATTTTCCCCCCTATCCCGAATCAGCCCCAGCATTTT.

The table lists this clonotype with a few counts. The chain joins TRBV5-1 to TRBJ2-5, with D perhaps TRBD2 (5 bases). V was shortened by 2 bases and J by 7 bases, with 18 bases between the two germline ends. CDR1 and CDR2 from the germline V gene are SGHRS and YFSETQ. This CDR3 spans 15 amino acids. CDR3 in amino acids: CASSLTGMKRRTQYF. CDR3 DNA sequence: TGCGCCAGCAGCTTAACCGGGATGAAAAGACGGACCCAGTACTTC.

Ten or more counts support this clonotype. This chain uses TRBV9 with TRBJ1-1; TRBD1 agrees at 8 bases. The CDR3 spans 14 residues. V was clipped by 6 bases and J by 1 base; unmatched bases: 5. CDR1 is SGDLS, CDR2 YYNGEE, per germline. The CDR3 reads CASTGQGTNTEAFF. The CDR3 nucleotides are TGTGCCAGCACCGGACAGGGCACGAACACTGAAGCTTTCTTT.

This clonotype was counted many times. The J gene is TRBJ2-3, the V gene TRBV29-1; unclear D gene. Germline CDR1 and CDR2: SQVTM and ANQGSEA. The ends were cut back, 4 bases at V and 0 bases at J, with 8 bases in the middle. The length of the CDR3 is 13 residues. CDR3 region: CSVGGLSTDTQYF. Here the CDR3 DNA reads TGCAGCGTTGGTGGGCTCAGCACAGATACGCAGTATTTT.

This clonotype was seen repeatedly, ten times or more. The chain recombines TRBV29-1 with TRBJ1-1; no clear D gene. Germline assignment: CDR1 SQVTM and CDR2 ANQGSEA. The V end lost 0 bases, the J end lost 1 base, and 3 bases lay between the germline ends. This CDR3 is 12 amino acids long. The CDR3 DNA reads TGCAGCGTTGAAGACTGGAACACTGAAGCTTTCTTT. This sequence encodes CSVEDWNTEAFF. The full variable domain, completed using reference TRBV29-1 and TRBJ1-1, is SAVISQKPSRDICQRGTSLTIQCQVDSQVTMMFWYRQQPGQSLTLIATANQGSEATYESGFVIDKFPISRPNLTFSTLTVSNMSPEDSSIYLCSVEDWNTEAFFGQGTRLTVV.